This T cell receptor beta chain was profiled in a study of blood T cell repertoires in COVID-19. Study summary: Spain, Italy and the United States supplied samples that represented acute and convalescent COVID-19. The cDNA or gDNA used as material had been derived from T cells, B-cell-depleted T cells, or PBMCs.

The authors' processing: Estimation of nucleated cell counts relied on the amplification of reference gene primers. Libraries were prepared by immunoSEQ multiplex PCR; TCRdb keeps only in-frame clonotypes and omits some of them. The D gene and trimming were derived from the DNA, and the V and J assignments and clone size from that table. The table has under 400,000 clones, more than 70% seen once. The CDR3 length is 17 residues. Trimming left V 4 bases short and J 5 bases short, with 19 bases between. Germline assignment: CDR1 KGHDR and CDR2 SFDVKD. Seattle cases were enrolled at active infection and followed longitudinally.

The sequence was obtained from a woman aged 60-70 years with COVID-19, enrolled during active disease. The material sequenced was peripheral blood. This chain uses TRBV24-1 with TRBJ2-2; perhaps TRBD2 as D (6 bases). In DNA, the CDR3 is TGTGCCACCAGTGAAGAGGGACGGATCGGAGGGACCGGGGAGCTGTTTTTT. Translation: CATSEEGRIGGTGELFF.